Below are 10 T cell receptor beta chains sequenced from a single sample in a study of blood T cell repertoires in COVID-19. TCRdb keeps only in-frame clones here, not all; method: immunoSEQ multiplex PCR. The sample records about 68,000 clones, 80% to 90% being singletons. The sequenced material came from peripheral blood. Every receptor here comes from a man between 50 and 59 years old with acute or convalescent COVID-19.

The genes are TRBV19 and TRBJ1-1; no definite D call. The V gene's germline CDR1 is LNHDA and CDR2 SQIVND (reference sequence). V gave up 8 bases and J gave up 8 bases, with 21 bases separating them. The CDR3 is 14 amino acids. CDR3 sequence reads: CASDTMGESSEAFF. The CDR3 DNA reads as TGTGCCAGTGATACCATGGGAGAGAGTAGCGAAGCTTTCTTT.

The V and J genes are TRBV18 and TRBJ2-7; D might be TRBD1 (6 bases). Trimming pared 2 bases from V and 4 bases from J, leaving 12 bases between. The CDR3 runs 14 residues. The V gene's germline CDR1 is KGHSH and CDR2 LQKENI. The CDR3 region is CASSPTGQPYEQYF. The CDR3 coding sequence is TGTGCCAGCTCACCAACGGGACAACCATACGAGCAGTACTTC.

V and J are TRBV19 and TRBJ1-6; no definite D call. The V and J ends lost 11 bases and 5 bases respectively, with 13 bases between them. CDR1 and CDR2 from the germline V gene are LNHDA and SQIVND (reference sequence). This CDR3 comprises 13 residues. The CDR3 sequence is CAASDQDNSPLHF. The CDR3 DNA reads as TGTGCCGCGTCGGATCAGGATAATTCACCCCTCCACTTT.

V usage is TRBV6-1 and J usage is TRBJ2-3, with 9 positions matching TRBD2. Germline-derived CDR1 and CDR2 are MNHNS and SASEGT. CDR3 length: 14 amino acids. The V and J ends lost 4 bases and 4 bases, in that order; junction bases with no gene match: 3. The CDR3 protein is CASSAAGGADTQYF. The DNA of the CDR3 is TGTGCCAGCAGTGCAGCGGGAGGTGCAGATACGCAGTATTTT.

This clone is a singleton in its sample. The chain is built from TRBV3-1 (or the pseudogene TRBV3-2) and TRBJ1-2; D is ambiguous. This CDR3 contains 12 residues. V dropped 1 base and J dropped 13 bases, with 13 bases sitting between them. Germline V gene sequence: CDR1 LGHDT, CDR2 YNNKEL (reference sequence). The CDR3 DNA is TGTGCCAGCAGCCAAGTTACCAGTGGCCGCACCTTC. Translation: CASSQVTSGRTF.

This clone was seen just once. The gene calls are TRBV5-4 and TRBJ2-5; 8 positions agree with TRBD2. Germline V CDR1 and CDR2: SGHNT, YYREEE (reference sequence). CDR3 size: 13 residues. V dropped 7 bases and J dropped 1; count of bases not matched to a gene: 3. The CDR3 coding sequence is TGTGCCAGCCAGCGGGAGTCCCAAGAGACCCAGTACTTC. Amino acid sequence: CASQRESQETQYF.

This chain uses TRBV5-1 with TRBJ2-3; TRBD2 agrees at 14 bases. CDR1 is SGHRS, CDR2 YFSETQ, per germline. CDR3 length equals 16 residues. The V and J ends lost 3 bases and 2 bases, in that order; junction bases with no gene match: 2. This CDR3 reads CASSSGLAGVTDTQYF. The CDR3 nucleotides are TGCGCCAGCAGCTCGGGACTAGCGGGAGTCACAGATACGCAGTATTTT.

The CDR3 reads CASSRGLAGESEQYV. CDR3 nucleotides: TGTGCCAGCTCGAGGGGACTAGCGGGAGAGAGTGAGCAGTACGTC. The genes are TRBV18 and TRBJ2-7; TRBD2 matches 14 bases. V lost 6 bases to trimming and J lost 7 bases; unmatched junction nucleotides: 8. Germline loops: CDR1 KGHSH, CDR2 LQKENI. The CDR3 has 15 residues.

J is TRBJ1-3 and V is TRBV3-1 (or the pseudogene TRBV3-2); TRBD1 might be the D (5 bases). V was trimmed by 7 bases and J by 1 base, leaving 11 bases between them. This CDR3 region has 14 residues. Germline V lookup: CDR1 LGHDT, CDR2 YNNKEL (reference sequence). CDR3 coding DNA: TGTGCCAGCAAAGGGGAAGTGTCTGGAAACACCATATATTTT. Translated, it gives CASKGEVSGNTIYF.

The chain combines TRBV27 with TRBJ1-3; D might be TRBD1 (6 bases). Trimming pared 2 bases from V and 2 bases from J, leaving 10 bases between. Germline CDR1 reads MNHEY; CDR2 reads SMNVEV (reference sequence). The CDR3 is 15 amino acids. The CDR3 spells CASSLEGVPGNTIYF. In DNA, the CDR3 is TGTGCCAGCAGTTTAGAGGGGGTTCCTGGAAACACCATATATTTT.